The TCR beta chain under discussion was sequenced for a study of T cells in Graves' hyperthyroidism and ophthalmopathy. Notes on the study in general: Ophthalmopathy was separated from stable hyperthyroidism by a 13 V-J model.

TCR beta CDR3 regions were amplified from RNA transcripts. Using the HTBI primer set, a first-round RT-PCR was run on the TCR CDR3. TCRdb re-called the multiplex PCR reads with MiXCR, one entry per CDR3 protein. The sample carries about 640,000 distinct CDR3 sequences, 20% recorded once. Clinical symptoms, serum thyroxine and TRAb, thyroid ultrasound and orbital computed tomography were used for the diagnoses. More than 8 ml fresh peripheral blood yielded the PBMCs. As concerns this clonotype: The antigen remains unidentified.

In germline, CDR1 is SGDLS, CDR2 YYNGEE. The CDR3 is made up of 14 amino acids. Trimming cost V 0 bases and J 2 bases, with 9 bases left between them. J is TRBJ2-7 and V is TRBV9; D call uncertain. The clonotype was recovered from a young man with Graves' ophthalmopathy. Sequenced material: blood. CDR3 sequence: CASSVEVVTYEQYF. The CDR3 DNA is TGTGCCAGCAGCGTAGAGGTAGTAACCTACGAGCAGTACTTC.